A selection of T cell receptor beta chains follows, all from one sample in a study of blood T cell repertoires in COVID-19. Clones were read by immunoSEQ multiplex PCR, and TCRdb kept only the in-frame ones, dropping some. The data contain roughly 70,000 clones, about 68% of them singletons. The sequenced material came from peripheral blood. Receptors were obtained from a woman in her sixties or seventies with acute or convalescent COVID-19. CDR3s include the opening cysteine and the closing phenylalanine or tryptophan. The order of the fields is clone size, J gene, V gene, D gene, CDR3 protein, CDR3 DNA. D genes are given only for firm matches. The listing skips clone size in some rows; elsewhere it reads once, few, many or a size class.

>-|TRBJ2-3|TRBV19|TRBD1
CASTQGARSTRQYF
TGTGCCAGTACTCAGGGGGCGCGAAGCACAAGGCAGTATTTT
>-|TRBJ2-3|TRBV11-2|-
CASSLLQGYTDTQYF
TGTGCCAGCAGCTTACTCCAGGGCTACACAGATACGCAGTATTTT
>-|TRBJ1-6|TRBV7-2|TRBD1
CASVRQGSLGGSPLHF
TGTGCCAGCGTACGACAGGGGTCCCTAGGAGGTTCACCCCTCCACTTT
>many|TRBJ1-5|TRBV27|TRBD1
CATRTGTSNQPQHF
TGTGCCACCCGGACAGGAACGAGCAATCAGCCCCAGCATTTT
>-|TRBJ1-5|TRBV5-5|TRBD1
CASSLRTGDEPQHF
TGTGCCAGCAGCCTCCGGACAGGAGATGAGCCCCAGCATTTT
>-|TRBJ2-1|TRBV28|-
CASSRGREQFF
TGTGCCAGCAGCCGGGGGAGGGAGCAGTTCTTC
>-|TRBJ2-3|TRBV7-2|TRBD1
CASSATGAATDTQYF
TGTGCCAGCAGCGCGACAGGGGCGGCCACAGATACGCAGTATTTT
>-|TRBJ2-5|TRBV6-4|TRBD2
CASSPGLAGGETQYF
TGTGCCAGCAGCCCGGGACTAGCGGGGGGAGAGACCCAGTACTTC
>-|TRBJ2-7|TRBV6-5|TRBD1
CASSREQGQGEQYF
TGTGCCAGCAGTAGGGAACAGGGGCAAGGGGAGCAGTACTTC
>-|TRBJ2-1|TRBV18|-
CASSPAGARLGAYNEQFF
TGTGCCAGCTCACCGGCAGGGGCAAGGCTAGGGGCCTACAATGAGCAGTTCTTC
>-|TRBJ2-2|TRBV4-3|TRBD1
CASSQTGANTGELFF
TGCGCCAGCAGCCAGACAGGGGCCAACACCGGGGAGCTGTTTTTT
>-|TRBJ2-2|TRBV6-2/TRBV6-3|TRBD2
CASSSVLAGGNTGELFF
TGTGCCAGCAGTTCCGTGCTAGCGGGAGGGAACACCGGGGAGCTGTTTTTT
>-|TRBJ1-4|TRBV18|-
CASSPETAEKLFF
TGTGCCAGCTCACCAGAGACAGCGGAAAAACTGTTTTTT
>-|TRBJ2-2|TRBV6-6|-
CASSYERGTGELFF
TGTGCCAGCAGTTACGAAAGGGGAACCGGGGAGCTGTTTTTT
>-|TRBJ2-3|TRBV28|-
CASSLAFTDTQYF
TGTGCCAGCAGTCTGGCCTTCACAGATACGCAGTATTTT
>-|TRBJ2-1|TRBV2|-
CASSDQGYNEQFF
TGTGCCAGCAGTGATCAGGGCTACAATGAGCAGTTCTTC
>-|TRBJ1-2|TRBV28|-
CASSSRYGYTF
TGTGCCAGCAGTTCGAGGTATGGCTACACCTTC
>few|TRBJ1-3|TRBV7-9|TRBD1
CVSGQGSSNTIYF
TGCGTAAGTGGACAGGGAAGCTCAAACACCATATATTTT
>-|TRBJ2-1|TRBV5-1|TRBD2
CASSPLGLAGGPKGANEQFF
TGCGCCAGCAGCCCCTTGGGACTAGCGGGGGGGCCCAAAGGGGCCAATGAGCAGTTCTTC
>-|TRBJ2-1|TRBV15|TRBD1
CATSRDQVTGSNEQFF
TGTGCCACCAGCAGAGATCAGGTGACAGGGAGCAATGAGCAGTTCTTC
>-|TRBJ1-6|TRBV23-1|TRBD1
CASSQSRDRANNSPLHF
TGCGCCAGCAGTCAATCCCGGGACAGGGCGAATAATTCACCCCTCCACTTT
>-|TRBJ2-3|TRBV2|-
CASSEWRGQRDTQYF
TGTGCCAGCAGTGAATGGCGGGGCCAACGAGATACGCAGTATTTT
>-|TRBJ1-5|TRBV5-5|TRBD1
CASTLGPGGNQPQHF
TGTGCCAGCACCCTGGGGCCAGGGGGTAATCAGCCCCAGCATTTT
>-|TRBJ1-2|TRBV5-4|TRBD1
CASSRDSNYGYTF
TGTGCCAGCAGCCGGGACAGTAACTATGGCTACACCTTC
>-|TRBJ2-5|TRBV3-1/TRBV3-2|TRBD1
CASSQGRTGVSLGTQYF
TGTGCCAGCAGCCAGGGAAGGACAGGGGTTTCCCTAGGGACCCAGTACTTC
>-|TRBJ1-5|TRBV7-2|TRBD1
CASSSPGQKVSNNQPQHF
TGTGCCAGCAGCTCCCCGGGACAGAAAGTGTCTAACAATCAGCCCCAGCATTTT
>-|TRBJ2-1|TRBV6-6|-
CASSFGGAYNEQFF
TGTGCCAGCAGTTTTGGAGGCGCGTACAATGAGCAGTTCTTC
>few|TRBJ2-2|TRBV29-1|-
CSVFEQGYTGELFF
TGCAGCGTTTTCGAGCAGGGGTACACCGGGGAGCTGTTTTTT